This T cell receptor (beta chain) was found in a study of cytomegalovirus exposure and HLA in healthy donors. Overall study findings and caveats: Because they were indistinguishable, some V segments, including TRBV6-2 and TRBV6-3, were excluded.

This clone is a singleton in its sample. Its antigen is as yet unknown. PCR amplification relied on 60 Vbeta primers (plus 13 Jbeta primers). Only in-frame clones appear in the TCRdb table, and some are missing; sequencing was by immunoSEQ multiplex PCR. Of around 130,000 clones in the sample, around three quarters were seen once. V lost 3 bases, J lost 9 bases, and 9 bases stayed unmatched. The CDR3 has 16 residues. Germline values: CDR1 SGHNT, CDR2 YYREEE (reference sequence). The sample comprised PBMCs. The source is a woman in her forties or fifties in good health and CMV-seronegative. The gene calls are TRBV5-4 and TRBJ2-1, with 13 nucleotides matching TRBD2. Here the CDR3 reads CASSSPGLAGVSEQFF. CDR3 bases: TGTGCCAGCAGCTCACCCGGACTAGCGGGAGTTAGTGAGCAGTTCTTC.